This T cell receptor (beta chain) was recorded in a study of blood T cell repertoires in COVID-19. Data came from immunoSEQ multiplex PCR; TCRdb stores just in-frame clones and leaves some out. The sample has about 180,000 clones, roughly 84% seen once. The CDR3 length is 16 residues. CDR1 and CDR2 from the germline V gene are KGHDR and SFDVKD. With 2 bases removed from V and 3 bases from J, the gap between germline ends came to 15 bases. This clone has only one observation. This sequence was found in a woman older than 75 with active or convalescent COVID-19. The chain uses TRBV24-1 and TRBJ1-2; D call uncertain. The sequenced sample was peripheral blood. CDR3 DNA: TGTGCCACCAGTGATTCTACCAAGGGCGGGGACTATGGCTACACCTTC. This translates into CATSDSTKGGDYGYTF.